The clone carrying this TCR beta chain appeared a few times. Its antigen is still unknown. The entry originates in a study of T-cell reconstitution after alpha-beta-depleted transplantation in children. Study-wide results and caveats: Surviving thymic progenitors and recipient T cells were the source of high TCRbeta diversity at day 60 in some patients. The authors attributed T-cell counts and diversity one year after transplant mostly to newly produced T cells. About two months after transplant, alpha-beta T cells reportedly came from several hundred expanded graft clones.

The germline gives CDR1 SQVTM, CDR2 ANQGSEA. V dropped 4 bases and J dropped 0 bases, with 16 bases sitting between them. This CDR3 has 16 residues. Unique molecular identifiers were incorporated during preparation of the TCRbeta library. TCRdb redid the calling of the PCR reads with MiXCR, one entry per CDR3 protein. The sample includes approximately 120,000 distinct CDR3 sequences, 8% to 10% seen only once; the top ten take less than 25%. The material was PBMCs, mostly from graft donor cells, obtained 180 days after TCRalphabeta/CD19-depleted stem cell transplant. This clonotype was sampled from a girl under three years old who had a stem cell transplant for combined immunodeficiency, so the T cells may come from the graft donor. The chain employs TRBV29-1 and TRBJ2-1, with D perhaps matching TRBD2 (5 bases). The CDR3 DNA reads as TGCAGCGTTGTGGGGTTCACAACTAGCTCCTACAATGAGCAGTTCTTC. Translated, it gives CSVVGFTTSSYNEQFF.